A single sample gave rise to the 28 T cell receptor beta chains below, sequenced in a study of cytomegalovirus exposure and HLA in healthy donors listed by TCRdb under 2017. The library was generated by the immunoSEQ multiplex PCR assay. The multiplex PCR relied on a mix of 60 forward primers for TCR Vbeta segments and 13 reverse primers for TCR Jbeta segments. Sourced from immuneACCESS, this table was stored by TCRdb with only in-frame sequences that have V and J called. A share of the clones is absent; for the studies checked, an unresolved V gene accounts for under half, and the remainder has no known explanation. Per the sample table, the count is tens of thousands of clones. 1% to 1.5% of the sample goes to the ten largest clones. Sequencing was done on a sample of PBMCs. The receptors stem from a man aged 25 to 45 in good health and CMV-seronegative.

The chain carries TRBV28 and TRBJ1-2; possible D gene TRBD1, 5 bases. The germline V gene encodes CDR1 MDHEN and CDR2 SYDVKM. The CDR3 runs 13 residues. The germline V and J ends were trimmed by 6 bases and 6 bases, with 14 bases remaining between them. CDR3 coding DNA: TGTGCCAGCAGGCTGATTGGGGCGGATGGCTACACCTTC. It translates to CASRLIGADGYTF.

The chain couples TRBV7-9 to TRBJ1-2; D gene unclear. Trimming removed 7 bases from V and 5 bases from J, with 23 bases in between. Germline CDR1 reads SEHNR; CDR2 reads FQNEAQ (reference sequence). CDR3 length equals 16 residues. The CDR3 loop reads CASTLLLMRPDYGYTF. CDR3 nucleotides: TGTGCCAGCACCCTTTTGTTGATGCGGCCTGATTATGGCTACACCTTC.

This CDR3 is CASTGLAGGNEQFF. The CDR3 bases are TGTGCCAGCACCGGACTAGCGGGAGGGAATGAGCAGTTCTTC. The rearrangement uses TRBV6-5 and TRBJ2-1; 15 positions agree with TRBD2. Germline V gene lookup returns CDR1 MNHEY and CDR2 SVGAGI. The V segment lost 7 bases and the J segment 7 bases; nucleotides outside the gene matches: 2. This CDR3 is built from 14 residues.

The J gene is TRBJ2-6, the V gene TRBV7-9; 15 bases align to TRBD2. With 1 base clipped from V and 2 bases from J, the junction kept 3 bases outside the gene matches. Germline CDR1 SEHNR, CDR2 FQNEAQ (reference sequence). CDR3 length: 19 amino acids. The CDR3 DNA is TGTGCCAGCAGCTTAGGCGGACTAGCGGGAGGGCCTGGGGCCAACGTCCTGACTTTC. This encodes CASSLGGLAGGPGANVLTF.

The chain joins TRBV6-1 to TRBJ2-7; 10 bases line up with TRBD2. V gave up 1 base and J gave up 6 bases; unmatched junction bases: 6. CDR1 is MNHNS, CDR2 SASEGT, per germline. The CDR3 extends over 15 amino acids. The CDR3 DNA reads TGTGCCAGCAGTGAAGGGGTAGCGGGAGGTCGCGAGCAGTACTTC. Amino acids: CASSEGVAGGREQYF.

The chain joins TRBV10-3 to TRBJ1-6; 9 bases align to TRBD1. V shed 4 bases and J 9 bases; nucleotides not matched to a gene: 4. In germline, CDR1 is ENHRY, CDR2 SYGVKD. The CDR3 length is 14 residues. CDR3 in amino acids: CAISGQGEGSPLHF. CDR3 DNA sequence: TGTGCCATCAGTGGACAGGGGGAAGGTTCACCCCTCCACTTT.

J is TRBJ2-2 and V is TRBV6-5, with 9 nucleotides matching TRBD2. V lost 6 bases to trimming and J lost 3 bases; unmatched junction nucleotides: 5. This CDR3 contains 15 residues. CDR1 and CDR2 from the germline V gene are MNHEY and SVGAGI. The chain's CDR3 is CASRPWTSDTGELFF. The CDR3 DNA reads as TGTGCCAGCAGACCCTGGACTAGCGACACCGGGGAGCTGTTTTTT.

The rearrangement uses TRBV7-2 and TRBJ1-2, with D possibly TRBD1 on 6 matching bases. Trimming left V 5 bases short and J 6 bases short, with 13 bases between. Germline CDR1 is SGHTA and CDR2 is FQGNSA. The CDR3 runs 13 residues. This CDR3 is CASSRRGWDGYTF. CDR3 coding DNA: TGTGCCAGCAGCCGAAGGGGGTGGGATGGCTACACCTTC.

V is TRBV12-5 and J is TRBJ1-1; a weak D match, TRBD1 (6 bases). V was cut by 6 bases and J by 5 bases, with 19 bases left in between. CDR1 is LGHNT and CDR2 is FRNRAP in the germline V gene. CDR3 length equals 15 residues. For the CDR3, the DNA is TGTGCTAGTGGGGCCCCTACAGGGTTCCATACTGAAGCTTTCTTT. Protein: CASGAPTGFHTEAFF.

V gene TRBV10-3 combines with J gene TRBJ2-7; 11 positions agree with TRBD2. Unmatched junction bases numbered 8, after V lost 5 bases and J lost 5 bases. From germline, CDR1 is ENHRY and CDR2 SYGVKD. CDR3 size: 15 residues. The CDR3 DNA sequence: TGTGCCATCAGTATGTTACTAGCGGGAGCCAACGAGCAGTACTTC. Protein product: CAISMLLAGANEQYF.

The chain joins TRBV10-2 to TRBJ2-1; 9 bases match TRBD2. The CDR3 consists of 16 residues. Per the germline V gene, CDR1 is WSHSY and CDR2 is SAAADI. J gave up 4 bases and V 4 bases, and 8 bases lay outside the gene matches. The CDR3 sequence is CASSALAGILYNEQFF. CDR3 sequence (DNA): TGCGCCAGCAGTGCACTAGCGGGTATATTGTACAATGAGCAGTTCTTC.

This chain joins TRBV7-9 and TRBJ2-3; TRBD2 matches 7 bases. CDR3 length: 16 residues. Germline CDR1 SEHNR, CDR2 FQNEAQ (reference sequence). With 3 bases clipped from V and 2 bases from J, the junction kept 8 bases outside the gene matches. CDR3 amino acids: CASSFSLAESTDTQYF. CDR3 in DNA: TGTGCCAGCAGCTTTAGCCTAGCGGAGTCCACAGATACGCAGTATTTT. The whole variable domain, filled in from reference TRBV7-9 and TRBJ2-3, reads DTGVSQNPRHKITKRGQNVTFRCDPISEHNRLYWYRQTLGQGPEFLTYFQNEAQLEKSRLLSDRFSAERPKGSFSTLEIQRTEQGDSAMYLCASSFSLAESTDTQYFGPGTRLTVL.

This chain connects TRBV2 to TRBJ1-5, with 7 bases identical to TRBD1. This CDR3 comprises 17 residues. Germline V gene data show CDR1 as SNHLY and CDR2 as FYNNEI. V lost 0 bases and J lost 10; bases outside the gene matches: 15. CDR3 in amino acids: CASSEAPVGQLISPQHF. In nucleotides, the CDR3 is TGTGCCAGCAGTGAAGCCCCGGTGGGACAGTTAATCAGCCCCCAGCATTTT.

The gene calls are TRBV29-1 and TRBJ2-7; 7 bases line up with TRBD2. The CDR3 is made up of 15 amino acids. The V segment lost 1 base and the J segment 0 bases; nucleotides outside the gene matches: 6. The germline CDR1 and CDR2 sequences are SQVTM and ANQGSEA. The CDR3 loop reads CSVEGGSGLSYEQYF. The DNA of the CDR3 is TGCAGCGTTGAAGGTGGTAGCGGGCTCTCCTACGAGCAGTACTTC.

The V gene is TRBV6-5, the J gene TRBJ1-1; D remains ambiguous. Germline loops: CDR1 MNHEY, CDR2 SVGAGI. Trimming took off 4 bases at V and 5 bases at J, with 17 bases between the two ends. There are 15 residues in the CDR3. In DNA form, the CDR3 reads TGTGCCAGCAGTTCCCCCTTAGCGGGAGAAACTGAAGCTTTCTTT. Translated, it gives CASSSPLAGETEAFF.

V usage is TRBV7-2 and J usage is TRBJ2-7; weak D call: TRBD2 (6 bases). The germline V gene has CDR1 SGHTA and CDR2 FQGNSA. This CDR3 is 17 amino acids long. Trimming took 3 bases from V and 0 from J, leaving 18 bases between them. The CDR3 is CASSLFTAGSPSYEQYF. The CDR3 DNA is TGTGCCAGCAGCTTGTTTACGGCGGGGAGTCCCTCCTACGAGCAGTACTTC.

The chain recombines TRBV7-3 with TRBJ1-2; a possible D gene is TRBD1 (5 bases). This CDR3 is built from 16 residues. Germline V gene lookup returns CDR1 SGHTA and CDR2 FQGTGA. V lost 0 bases to trimming and J lost 8 bases, with 19 bases between them. For the CDR3, the DNA is TGTGCCAGCAGCTTAACCCCGACAGTTGCCTTTATGGGCTACACCTTC. As protein: CASSLTPTVAFMGYTF.

The chain uses TRBV6-5 and TRBJ2-7, with D perhaps matching TRBD1 (5 bases). V lost 0 bases and J lost 3, with 12 bases in between. Germline V lookup: CDR1 MNHEY, CDR2 SVGAGI. The CDR3 loop spans 15 amino acids. In DNA, the CDR3 is TGTGCCAGCAGTTACTCGAGGCAGGGCGGCTACGAGCAGTACTTC. This encodes CASSYSRQGGYEQYF.

The rearrangement links TRBV7-8 to TRBJ2-5, with D hard to call. Germline-derived CDR1 and CDR2 are SGHVS and FQNEAQ. The CDR3 has 12 amino acids. The V end lost 6 bases, the J end lost 4 bases, and 9 bases lay between the germline ends. CDR3 coding DNA: TGTGCCAGCAGTGAGATAAGAGAGACCCAGTACTTC. As protein: CASSEIRETQYF.

V usage is TRBV9 and J usage is TRBJ2-7, with 9 nucleotides matching TRBD1. The CDR3 totals 13 residues. V was clipped by 4 bases and J by 4 bases; unmatched bases: 3. The germline CDR1 and CDR2 sequences are SGDLS and YYNGEE. In DNA form, the CDR3 reads TGTGCCAGCAGCCCAGGACAGGGGTACGAGCAGTACTTC. Amino acids: CASSPGQGYEQYF.

This rearrangement joins TRBV7-9 to TRBJ2-1, with 7 bases matching TRBD2. The CDR3 is 16 residues long. The V segment lost 5 bases and the J segment 9 bases; nucleotides outside the gene matches: 16. Germline CDR1 SEHNR, CDR2 FQNEAQ (reference sequence). CDR3 sequence reads: CASSPRGGGGFGEQFF. CDR3 nucleotides: TGTGCCAGCAGCCCCCGTGGCGGGGGAGGGTTTGGTGAGCAGTTCTTC.

This sequence joins TRBV18 and TRBJ2-7; D uncertain. V lost 2 bases and J lost 3, with 11 bases in between. CDR3 length: 14 residues. Germline V gene data show CDR1 as KGHSH and CDR2 as LQKENI. CDR3 region: CASSPGLHSYEQYF. CDR3 bases: TGTGCCAGCTCACCAGGGTTACACAGCTACGAGCAGTACTTC.

Turning to this clone: Other DNA sequences of this sample code for an identical CDR3. The J gene is TRBJ2-7, the V gene TRBV29-1, with 8 bases that match TRBD1. The CDR3 has 12 amino acids. Germline V gives CDR1 SQVTM, CDR2 ANQGSEA. The ends lost 5 bases at V and 2 bases at J; junction bases unmatched: 2. The CDR3 loop reads CSVLTGAYEQYF. The DNA for the CDR3 is TGCAGCGTTTTGACAGGGGCCTACGAGCAGTACTTC.

The V and J genes are TRBV7-9 and TRBJ1-1; 7 bases align to TRBD1. This CDR3 comprises 17 residues. The V gene's germline CDR1 is SEHNR and CDR2 FQNEAQ (reference sequence). After removal of 4 bases from V and 1 base from J, the junction contained 12 bases not matched to a gene. CDR3 sequence: CASSSILDREQNTEAFF. CDR3 nucleotides: TGTGCCAGCAGCTCGATACTTGACAGGGAACAGAACACTGAAGCTTTCTTT.

J is TRBJ2-7 and V is TRBV19, with D perhaps TRBD1 (6 bases). CDR3 length equals 14 residues. CDR1 and CDR2 from the germline V gene are LNHDA and SQIVND (reference sequence). V was shortened by 5 bases and J by 4 bases, with 15 bases between the two germline ends. CDR3 sequence (DNA): TGTGCCAGTAGTGATGGGGACAAGCCTTACGAGCAGTACTTC. Amino acid sequence: CASSDGDKPYEQYF.

The J gene is TRBJ1-6, the V gene TRBV25-1; 8 positions match TRBD1. This CDR3 has 15 amino acids. CDR1 and CDR2 (germline): MGHDK, SYGVNS. J gave up 7 bases and V 1 base, and 3 bases lay outside the gene matches. The CDR3 is CASSEFQGANSPLHF. CDR3 bases: TGTGCCAGCAGTGAATTCCAGGGGGCGAATTCACCCCTCCACTTT.

The J gene is TRBJ2-1, the V gene TRBV4-3; tentatively, D is TRBD2 (5 bases). This CDR3 has 15 amino acids. Trimming removed 3 bases from V and 7 bases from J, with 16 bases in between. Germline V gene sequence: CDR1 LGHNA, CDR2 YSLEER. The CDR3 DNA sequence: TGCGCCAGCAGCCAGGACTCTCACCCTCGGAATGAGCAGTTCTTC. It translates to CASSQDSHPRNEQFF.

The CDR3 bases are TGCGCCAGCAGGGAGACTAGCGGGACGGAGACCCAGTACTTC. Residues: CASRETSGTETQYF. The J gene is TRBJ2-5, the V gene TRBV5-1, with 11 bases identical to TRBD2. Losses at the gene ends were 5 bases for V and 5 bases for J; bases not matched to a gene: 5. This CDR3 comprises 14 residues. The V gene's germline CDR1 is SGHRS and CDR2 YFSETQ.